What follows describes a single TCR beta chain. This clonotype has a count of ten or more. Its antigen target is currently unknown. No per-base quality is available; no much larger clone lies one base away. Reading the label with the study, this specimen's treatment or condition is: in vitro stimulation with specific CMV peptide epitopes to enrich CMV-specific T cells. This sample is drawn from a study of T cell repertoires in cytomegalovirus infection (dated by TCRdb to about 2019). At the level of the whole study: Recently identified HLA-C-restricted CMV epitopes, whose presentation resists viral immunomodulation, were targeted by peptide stimulations together with well-studied HLA-B-restricted epitopes. The HLA type of each donor mattered for the analysis, because public TCR beta signatures pointed to carriage of CMV infection along with the matching HLA type. Study-wide findings and limitations: In the ex vivo response, HLA-C-restricted CMV-specific TCR beta clonotypes were dominant, and in two of eight donors the single most frequent clonotype came from this HLA-C-restricted group. In both this cohort and an independent cohort of approximately 350 donors, the cumulative frequency of public TCR beta family members distinguished carriers of CMV infection plus the relevant HLA type.

Instrument used: Illumina HiSeq 1500. Starting from the raw public reads, TCRdb applied fastp trimming at Q25, assembled clones with MiXCR and retained in-frame beta chains. Every distinct CDR3 protein forms one entry, paired with its most common genes and DNA. This sample gives approximately 260,000 distinct CDR3 sequences in total; under 25% of them show up just once. Approximately 19% of the sample is taken by the ten largest. The CDR3 contains 16 residues, cysteine and phenylalanine counted. The DNA shown is the 48-base CDR3, in frame from base 1. From V the trimming removes 2 bases and from J it removes 1 base, while the gene matches leave 5 bases of the junction unaccounted for. The germline V gene (reference sequence) gives CDR1 as SEHNR and CDR2 as FQNEAQ.

The sample was cultured PBMCs, taken from culture after CMV antigen stimulation. The chain employs TRBV7-9 and TRBJ2-1; 7 of the junction bases match TRBD2. This receptor was obtained from a human donor in good health (CMV status not recorded). Some clones in this sample may be carry-over from other donors' samples. The CDR3 reads CASSLTGLVSYNEQFF. The nucleotide sequence reads TGTGCCAGCAGCTTAACAGGACTAGTATCCTACAATGAGCAGTTCTTC.